This T cell receptor (beta chain) was captured by sequencing in a study of CD8+ T cells in alopecia areata. Study summary: Treated patients were scored for severity by percent of scalp affected.

The treatment denotes: oral pan-JAK inhibitor, 5-10 mg twice daily. Notes on the study in general: Many expanded lesional clones persisted in scalp and blood during tofacitinib. Tofacitinib significantly decreased scalp clonality and expanded CD8+ clones among top 100. The study found higher clonality in lesional than normal scalp, especially in alopecia totalis/universalis.

This CDR3 region has 16 residues. J was trimmed by 5 bases and V by 5 bases; bases with no gene match: 14. Germline loops: CDR1 GTSNPN, CDR2 SVGIG (reference sequence). RNA was extracted and reverse transcribed into cDNA as the sequencing template. Assay: immunoSEQ multiplex PCR; the TCRdb copy retains only in-frame clones and omits some. This sample has about 220,000 clones, with more than 45% found just once. Comments on this clone: The antigen is not known.

The receptor was derived from a human donor with alopecia areata. The material sequenced was CD4+ T cells sorted from blood, taken at week 4, from a patient treated with tofacitinib. This rearrangement joins TRBV30 to TRBJ1-4; TRBD1 aligns across 7 bases. CDR3 sequence reads: CAWCLGTDWGNEKLFF. The DNA of the CDR3 is TGTGCCTGGTGTCTAGGGACAGACTGGGGGAATGAAAAACTGTTTTTT.